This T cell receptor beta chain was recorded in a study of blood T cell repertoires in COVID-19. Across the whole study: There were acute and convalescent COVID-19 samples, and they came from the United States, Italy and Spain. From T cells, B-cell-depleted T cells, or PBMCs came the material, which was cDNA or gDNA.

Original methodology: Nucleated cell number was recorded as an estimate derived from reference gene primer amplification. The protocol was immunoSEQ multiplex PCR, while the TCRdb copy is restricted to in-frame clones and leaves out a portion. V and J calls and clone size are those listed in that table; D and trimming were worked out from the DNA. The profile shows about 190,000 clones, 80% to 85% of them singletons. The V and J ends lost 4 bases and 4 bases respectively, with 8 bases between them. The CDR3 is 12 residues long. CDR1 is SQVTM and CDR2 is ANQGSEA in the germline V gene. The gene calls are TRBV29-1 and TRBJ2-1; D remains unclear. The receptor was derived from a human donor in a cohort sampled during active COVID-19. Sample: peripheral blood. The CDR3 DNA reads TGCAGCGTTGTGCCAGGTTACAATGAGCAGTTCTTC. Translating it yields CSVVPGYNEQFF.